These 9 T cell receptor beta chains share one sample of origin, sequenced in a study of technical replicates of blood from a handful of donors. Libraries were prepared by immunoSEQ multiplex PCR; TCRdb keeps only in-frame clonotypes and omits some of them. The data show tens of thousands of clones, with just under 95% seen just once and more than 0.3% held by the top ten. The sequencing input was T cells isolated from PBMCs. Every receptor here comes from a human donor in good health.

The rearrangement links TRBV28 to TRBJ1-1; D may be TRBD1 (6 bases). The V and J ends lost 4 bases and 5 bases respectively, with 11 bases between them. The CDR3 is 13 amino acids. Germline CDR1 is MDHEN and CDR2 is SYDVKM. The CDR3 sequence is CASSWATGTEAFF. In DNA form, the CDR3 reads TGTGCCAGCAGTTGGGCTACAGGGACTGAAGCTTTCTTT.

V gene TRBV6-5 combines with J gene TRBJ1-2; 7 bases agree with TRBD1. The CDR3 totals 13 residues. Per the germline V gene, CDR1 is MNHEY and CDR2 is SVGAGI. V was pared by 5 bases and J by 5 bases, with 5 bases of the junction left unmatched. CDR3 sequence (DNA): TGTGCCAGCAGTCGACAGACAGGGTATGGCTACACCTTC. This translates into CASSRQTGYGYTF.

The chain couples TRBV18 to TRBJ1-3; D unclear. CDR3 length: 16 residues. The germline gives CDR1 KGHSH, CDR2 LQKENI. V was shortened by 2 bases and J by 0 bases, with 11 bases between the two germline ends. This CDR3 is CASSPAGSGSGNTIYF. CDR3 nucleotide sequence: TGTGCCAGCTCACCAGCGGGCTCAGGCTCTGGAAACACCATATATTTT.

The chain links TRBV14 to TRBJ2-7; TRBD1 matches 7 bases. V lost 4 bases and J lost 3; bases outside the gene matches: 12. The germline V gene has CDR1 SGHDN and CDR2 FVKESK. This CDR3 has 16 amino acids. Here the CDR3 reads CASSPYRGNSYYEQYF. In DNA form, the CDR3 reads TGTGCCAGCAGCCCATACAGGGGCAACTCCTACTACGAGCAGTACTTC.

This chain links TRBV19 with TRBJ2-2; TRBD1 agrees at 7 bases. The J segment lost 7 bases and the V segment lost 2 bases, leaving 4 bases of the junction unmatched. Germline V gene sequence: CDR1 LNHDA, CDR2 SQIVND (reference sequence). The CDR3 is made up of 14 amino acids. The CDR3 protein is CASSIPQGRGELFF. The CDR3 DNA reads TGTGCCAGTAGTATACCACAGGGGCGCGGGGAGCTGTTTTTT.

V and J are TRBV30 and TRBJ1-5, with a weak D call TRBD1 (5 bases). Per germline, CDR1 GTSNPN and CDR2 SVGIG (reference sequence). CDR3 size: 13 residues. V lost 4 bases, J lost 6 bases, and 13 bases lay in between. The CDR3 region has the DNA TGTGCCTGGATTGGGGGGGTCGGTCAGCCCCAGCATTTT. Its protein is CAWIGGVGQPQHF.

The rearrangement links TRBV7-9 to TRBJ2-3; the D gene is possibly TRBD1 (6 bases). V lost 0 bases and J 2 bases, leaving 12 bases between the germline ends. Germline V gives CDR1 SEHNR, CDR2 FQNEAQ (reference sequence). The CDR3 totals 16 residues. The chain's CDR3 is CASSLAPAGATDTQYF. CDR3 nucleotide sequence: TGTGCCAGCAGCTTAGCCCCGGCAGGGGCCACAGATACGCAGTATTTT.

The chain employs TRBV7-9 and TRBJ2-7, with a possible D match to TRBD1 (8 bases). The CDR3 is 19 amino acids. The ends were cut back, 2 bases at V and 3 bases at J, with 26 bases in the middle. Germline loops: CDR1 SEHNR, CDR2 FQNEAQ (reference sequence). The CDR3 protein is CASSLRGGGVTGASYEQYF. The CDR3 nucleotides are TGTGCCAGCAGCTTACGGGGCGGGGGAGTGACAGGGGCTAGCTACGAGCAGTACTTC.

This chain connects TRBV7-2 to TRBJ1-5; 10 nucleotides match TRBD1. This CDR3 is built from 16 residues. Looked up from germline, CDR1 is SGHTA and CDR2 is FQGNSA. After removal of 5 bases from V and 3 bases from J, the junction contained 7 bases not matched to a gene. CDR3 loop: CASSPRTGGYNQPQHF. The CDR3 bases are TGTGCCAGCAGCCCCCGGACAGGGGGGTACAATCAGCCCCAGCATTTT.